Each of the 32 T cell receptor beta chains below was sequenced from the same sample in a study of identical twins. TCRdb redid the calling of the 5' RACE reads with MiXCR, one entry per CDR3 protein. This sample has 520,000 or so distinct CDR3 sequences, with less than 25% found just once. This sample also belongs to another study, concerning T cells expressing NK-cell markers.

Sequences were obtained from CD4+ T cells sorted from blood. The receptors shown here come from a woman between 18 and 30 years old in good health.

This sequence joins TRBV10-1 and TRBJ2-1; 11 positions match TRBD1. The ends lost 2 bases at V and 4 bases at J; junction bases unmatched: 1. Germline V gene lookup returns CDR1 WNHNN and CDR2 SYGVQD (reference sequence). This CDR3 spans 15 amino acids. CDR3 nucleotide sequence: TGCGCCAGCAGTGAGGGGACAGGGGGATACAATGAGCAGTTCTTC. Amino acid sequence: CASSEGTGGYNEQFF.

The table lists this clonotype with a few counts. CDR3 residues: CASSYSKEVEPQHF. In DNA, the CDR3 is TGTGCCAGCAGTTACTCGAAGGAGGTTGAGCCCCAGCATTTT. This chain links TRBV6-5 with TRBJ1-5; D remains unclear. The CDR3 length is 14 residues. Germline assignment: CDR1 MNHEY and CDR2 SVGAGI. The V and J ends lost 0 bases and 8 bases respectively, with 11 bases between them.

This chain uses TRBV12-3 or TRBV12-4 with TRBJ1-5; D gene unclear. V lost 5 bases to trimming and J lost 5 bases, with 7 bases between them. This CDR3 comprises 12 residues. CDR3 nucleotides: TGTGCCAGCAGTCTCCAAGATCAGCCCCAGCATTTT. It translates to CASSLQDQPQHF.

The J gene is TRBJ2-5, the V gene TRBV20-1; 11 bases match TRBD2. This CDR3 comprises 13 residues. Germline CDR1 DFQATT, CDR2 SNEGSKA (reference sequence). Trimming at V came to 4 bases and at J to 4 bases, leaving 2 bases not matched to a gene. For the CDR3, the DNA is TGCAGTGCTACCCTAGCGGGAGGAGAGACCCAGTACTTC. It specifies CSATLAGGETQYF.

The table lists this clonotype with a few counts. CDR3 sequence: CSARPGTFATNEKLFF. CDR3 nucleotides: TGCAGTGCTCGTCCCGGGACATTTGCAACTAATGAAAAACTGTTTTTT. The chain couples TRBV20-1 to TRBJ1-4, with D possibly TRBD1 on 6 matching bases. Trimming cost V 5 bases and J 0 bases, with 16 bases left between them. The germline V gene encodes CDR1 DFQATT and CDR2 SNEGSKA (reference sequence). The CDR3 covers 16 residues.

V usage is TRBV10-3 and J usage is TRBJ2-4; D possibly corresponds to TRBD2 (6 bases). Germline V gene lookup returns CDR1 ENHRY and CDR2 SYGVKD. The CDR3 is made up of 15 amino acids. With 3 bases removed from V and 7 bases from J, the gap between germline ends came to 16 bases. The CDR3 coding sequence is TGTGCCATCAGTGATGCGGGACTGGGGGAGAACATTCAGTACTTC. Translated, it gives CAISDAGLGENIQYF.

CDR3 in DNA: TGCGCCAGCAGCTTGGATCTAAGCACGCAGTATTTT. It specifies CASSLDLSTQYF. The chain has TRBV5-1 and TRBJ2-3; D is undetermined. This CDR3 comprises 12 residues. Germline CDR1 SGHRS, CDR2 YFSETQ. Deletions cut 0 bases from V and 9 bases from J, with 8 bases between.

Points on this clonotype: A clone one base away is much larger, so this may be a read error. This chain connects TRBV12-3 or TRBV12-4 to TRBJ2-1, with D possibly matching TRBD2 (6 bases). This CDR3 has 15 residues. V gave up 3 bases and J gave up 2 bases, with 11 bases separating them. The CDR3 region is CASSLRRGPYNEQFF. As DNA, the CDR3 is TGTGCCAGCAGTTTGCGGCGGGGTCCCTACAATGAGCAGTTCTTC.

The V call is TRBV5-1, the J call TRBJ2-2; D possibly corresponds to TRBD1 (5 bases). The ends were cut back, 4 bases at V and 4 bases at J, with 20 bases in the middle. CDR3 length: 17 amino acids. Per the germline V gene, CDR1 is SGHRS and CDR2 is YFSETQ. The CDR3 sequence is CASSVAQGIPGTGELFF. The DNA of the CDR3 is TGCGCCAGCAGCGTAGCTCAGGGAATCCCAGGCACCGGGGAGCTGTTTTTT.

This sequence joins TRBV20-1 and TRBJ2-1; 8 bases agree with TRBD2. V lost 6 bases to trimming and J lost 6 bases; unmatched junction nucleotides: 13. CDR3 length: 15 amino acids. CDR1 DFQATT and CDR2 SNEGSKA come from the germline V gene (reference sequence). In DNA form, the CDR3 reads TGCAGTGCCAAAAAACCGGGACTAGATGGCAATGAGCAGTTCTTC. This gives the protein CSAKKPGLDGNEQFF.

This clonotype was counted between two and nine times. In nucleotides, the CDR3 is TGCAGTGCCGGGGTCCGGGGGCGTGGGGAGACCCAGTACTTC. Amino acids: CSAGVRGRGETQYF. The rearrangement joins TRBV20-1 to TRBJ2-5; the D call may be TRBD1 or TRBD2 (6 bases each). Germline V gene sequence: CDR1 DFQATT, CDR2 SNEGSKA (reference sequence). This CDR3 has 14 residues. V was clipped by 6 bases and J by 5 bases, with 19 bases between them.

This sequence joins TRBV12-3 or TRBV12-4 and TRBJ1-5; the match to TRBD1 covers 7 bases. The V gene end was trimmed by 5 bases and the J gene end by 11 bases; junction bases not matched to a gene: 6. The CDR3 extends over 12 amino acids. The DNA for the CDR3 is TGTGCCAGCAGTATTGCTACAGGGGCCCAGCATTTT. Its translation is CASSIATGAQHF.

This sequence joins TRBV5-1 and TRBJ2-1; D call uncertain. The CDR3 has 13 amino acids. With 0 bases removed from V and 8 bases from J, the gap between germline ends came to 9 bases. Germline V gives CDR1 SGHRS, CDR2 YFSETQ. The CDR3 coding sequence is TGCGCCAGCAGCTTGGCTTATCCGGATGAGCAGTTCTTC. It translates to CASSLAYPDEQFF.

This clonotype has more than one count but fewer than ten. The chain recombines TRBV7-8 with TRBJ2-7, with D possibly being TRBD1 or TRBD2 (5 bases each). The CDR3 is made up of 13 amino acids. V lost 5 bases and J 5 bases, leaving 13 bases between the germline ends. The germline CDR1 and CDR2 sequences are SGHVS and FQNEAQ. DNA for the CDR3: TGTGCCAGCAGCAGGGACCCCTGGGACGAGCAGTACTTC. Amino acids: CASSRDPWDEQYF.

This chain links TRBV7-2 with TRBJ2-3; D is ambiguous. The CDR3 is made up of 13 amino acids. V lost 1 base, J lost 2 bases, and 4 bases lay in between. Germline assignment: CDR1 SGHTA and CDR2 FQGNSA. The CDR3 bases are TGTGCCAGCAGCTTAGTTCACACAGATACGCAGTATTTT. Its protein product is CASSLVHTDTQYF.

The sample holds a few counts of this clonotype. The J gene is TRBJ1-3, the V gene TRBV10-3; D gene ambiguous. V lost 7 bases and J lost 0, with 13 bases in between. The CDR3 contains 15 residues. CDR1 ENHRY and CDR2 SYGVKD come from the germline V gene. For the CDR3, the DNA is TGTGCCATCAAGTCGCACAGATCCTCTGGAAACACCATATATTTT. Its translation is CAIKSHRSSGNTIYF.

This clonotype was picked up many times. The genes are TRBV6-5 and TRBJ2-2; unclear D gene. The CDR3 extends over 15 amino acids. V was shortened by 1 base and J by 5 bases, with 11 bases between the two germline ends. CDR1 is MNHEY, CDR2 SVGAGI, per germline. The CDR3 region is CASSYYLSYTGELFF. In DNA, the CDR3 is TGTGCCAGCAGTTACTATCTGTCGTATACCGGGGAGCTGTTTTTT.

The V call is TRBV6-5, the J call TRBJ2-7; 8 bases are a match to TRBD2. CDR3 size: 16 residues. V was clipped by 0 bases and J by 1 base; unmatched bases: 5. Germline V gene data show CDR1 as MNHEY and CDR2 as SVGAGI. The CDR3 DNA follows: TGTGCCAGCAGTTACTCGAGTACTAGCGGATCCTACGAGCAGTACTTC. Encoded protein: CASSYSSTSGSYEQYF.

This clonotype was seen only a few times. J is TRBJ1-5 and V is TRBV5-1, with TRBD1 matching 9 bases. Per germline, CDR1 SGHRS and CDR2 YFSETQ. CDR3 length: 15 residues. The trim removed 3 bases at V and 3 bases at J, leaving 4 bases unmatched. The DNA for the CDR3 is TGCGCCAGCAGCTCGGGGACAGGGTACAATCAGCCCCAGCATTTT. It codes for CASSSGTGYNQPQHF.

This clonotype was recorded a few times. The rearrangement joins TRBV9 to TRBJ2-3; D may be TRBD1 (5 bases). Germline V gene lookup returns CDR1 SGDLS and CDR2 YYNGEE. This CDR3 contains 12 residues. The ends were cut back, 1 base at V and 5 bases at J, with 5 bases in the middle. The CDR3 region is CASSVTGDTQYF. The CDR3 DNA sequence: TGTGCCAGCAGCGTAACAGGAGATACGCAGTATTTT.

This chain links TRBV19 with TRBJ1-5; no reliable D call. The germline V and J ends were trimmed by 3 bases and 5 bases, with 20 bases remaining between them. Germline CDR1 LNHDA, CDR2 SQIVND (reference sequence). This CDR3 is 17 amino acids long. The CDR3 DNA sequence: TGTGCCAGTAGTATCCGGGTAGCCCTAGACCCATATCAGCCCCAGCATTTT. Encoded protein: CASSIRVALDPYQPQHF.

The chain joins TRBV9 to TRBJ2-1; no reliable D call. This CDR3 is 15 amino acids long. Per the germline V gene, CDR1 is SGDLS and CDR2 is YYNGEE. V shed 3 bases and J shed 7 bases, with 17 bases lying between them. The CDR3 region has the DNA TGTGCCAGCAGCGCCGGGTCACCTTTTGTGAATGAGCAGTTCTTC. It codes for CASSAGSPFVNEQFF.

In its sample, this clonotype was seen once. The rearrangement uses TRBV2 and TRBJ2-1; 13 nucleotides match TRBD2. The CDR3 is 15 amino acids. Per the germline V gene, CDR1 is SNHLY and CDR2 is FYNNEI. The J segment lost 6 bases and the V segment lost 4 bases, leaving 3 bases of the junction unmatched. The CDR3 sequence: CASSALAGGPNEQFF. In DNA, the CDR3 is TGTGCCAGCAGTGCACTAGCGGGGGGGCCCAATGAGCAGTTCTTC.

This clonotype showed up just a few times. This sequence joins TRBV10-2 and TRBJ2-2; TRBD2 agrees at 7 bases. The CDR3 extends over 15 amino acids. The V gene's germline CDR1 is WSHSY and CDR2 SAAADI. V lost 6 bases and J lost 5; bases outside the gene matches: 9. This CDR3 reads CASRASGPKTGELFF. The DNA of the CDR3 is TGCGCCAGCAGGGCTAGCGGACCCAAGACCGGGGAGCTGTTTTTT.

For the CDR3, the DNA is TGTGCCACCAGCAGAGGGGACAGGGGATACGAGCAGTACTTC. Translated: CATSRGDRGYEQYF. This chain uses TRBV15 with TRBJ2-7; 10 nucleotides align to TRBD1. CDR1 LNHNV and CDR2 YYDKDF come from the germline V gene (reference sequence). This CDR3 spans 14 amino acids. The V gene end was trimmed by 1 base and the J gene end by 4 bases; junction bases not matched to a gene: 1.

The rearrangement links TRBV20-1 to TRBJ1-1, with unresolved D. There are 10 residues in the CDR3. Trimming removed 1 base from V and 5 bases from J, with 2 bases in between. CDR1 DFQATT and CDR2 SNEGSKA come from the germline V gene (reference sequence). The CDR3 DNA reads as TGCAGTGCTAGAGTAACTGAAGCTTTCTTT. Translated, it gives CSARVTEAFF.

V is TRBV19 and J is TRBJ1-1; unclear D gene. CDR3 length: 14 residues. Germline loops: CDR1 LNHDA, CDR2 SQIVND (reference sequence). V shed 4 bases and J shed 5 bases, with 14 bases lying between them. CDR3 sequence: CASSKIGERTEAFF. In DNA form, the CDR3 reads TGTGCCAGTAGTAAAATTGGGGAAAGAACTGAAGCTTTCTTT.

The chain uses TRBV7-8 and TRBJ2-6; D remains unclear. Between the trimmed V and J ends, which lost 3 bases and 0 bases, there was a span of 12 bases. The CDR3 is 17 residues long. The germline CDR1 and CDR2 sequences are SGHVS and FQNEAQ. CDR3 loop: CASSFRPVNSGANVLTF. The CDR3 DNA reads TGTGCCAGCAGCTTTCGACCCGTGAACTCTGGGGCCAACGTCCTGACTTTC.

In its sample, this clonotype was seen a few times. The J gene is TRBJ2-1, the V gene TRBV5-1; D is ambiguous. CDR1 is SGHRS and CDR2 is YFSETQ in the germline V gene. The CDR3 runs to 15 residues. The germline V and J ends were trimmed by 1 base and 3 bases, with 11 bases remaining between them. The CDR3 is CASSLIPDRYNEQFF. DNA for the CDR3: TGCGCCAGCAGCTTGATCCCAGACCGCTACAATGAGCAGTTCTTC.

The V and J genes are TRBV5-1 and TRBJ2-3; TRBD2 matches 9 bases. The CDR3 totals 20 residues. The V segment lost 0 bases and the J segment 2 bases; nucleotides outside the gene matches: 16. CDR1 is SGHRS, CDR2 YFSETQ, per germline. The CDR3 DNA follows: TGCGCCAGCAGCTTGGCTAGTCCCAGCGGGGGGCCGAGAATCACAGATACGCAGTATTTT. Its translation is CASSLASPSGGPRITDTQYF.

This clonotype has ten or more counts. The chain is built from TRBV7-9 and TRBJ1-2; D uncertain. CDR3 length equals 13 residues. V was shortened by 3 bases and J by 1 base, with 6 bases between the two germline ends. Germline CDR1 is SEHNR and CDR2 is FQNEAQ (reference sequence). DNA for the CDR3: TGTGCCAGCAGCTTTGAGGTTAACTATGGCTACACCTTC. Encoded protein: CASSFEVNYGYTF.

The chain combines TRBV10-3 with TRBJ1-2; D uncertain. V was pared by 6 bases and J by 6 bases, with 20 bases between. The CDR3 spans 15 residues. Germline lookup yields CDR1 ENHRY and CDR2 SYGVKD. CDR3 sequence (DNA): TGTGCCATCAGCGGTCTAAAACACAGAGCGAATGGCTACACCTTC. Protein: CAISGLKHRANGYTF.